This T cell receptor beta chain was recovered during a study of Graves' ophthalmopathy and Graves' hyperthyroidism. Study-level findings and limits: For separating ophthalmopathy from stable hyperthyroidism, a 13-signature model gave 85% to 90% sensitivity and roughly 83% specificity. Detected in blood as well were most expanded thyroid clonotypes with frequency above 0.001.

Lactation, pregnancy, uncontrolled infections and other autoimmune diseases were all grounds for excluding patients. RNA transcripts were the template, and TCR beta CDR3 regions were amplified from them. First-round RT-PCR used HTBI primers; second-round multiplex PCR followed. TCRdb re-analysed the multiplex PCR reads in MiXCR, keeping a single row per CDR3 protein. The sample has 500,000 to 700,000 distinct CDR3 sequences; under 45% are singletons. The V gene's germline CDR1 is SGHTA and CDR2 FQGTGA. V lost 7 bases and J lost 0; bases outside the gene matches: 6. The CDR3 totals 15 residues. Concerning this clonotype itself: Its antigen is unknown.

The chain combines TRBV7-3 with TRBJ2-7, with 10 bases matching TRBD1. The receptor comes from an adult man with Graves' hyperthyroidism. Sequencing was performed on peripheral blood or thyroid tissue (not recorded which). The CDR3 spells CASNPGQGISYEQYF. The CDR3 bases are TGTGCCAGCAACCCGGGACAGGGGATCTCCTACGAGCAGTACTTC.